Listed below are T cell receptor beta chains from one sample, sequenced in a study of T cells in Graves' hyperthyroidism and ophthalmopathy. MiXCR, run by TCRdb on the multiplex PCR reads, gives a single entry per CDR3 protein. The repertoire holds about 370,000 distinct CDR3 sequences, with around 15% as singletons. The specimen sequenced was blood. All receptors derive from a woman aged 60-70 years with Graves' ophthalmopathy. The CDR3 runs from the conserved cysteine through the conserved F or W. Fields, in order: clone size, V gene, J gene, D gene, CDR3 DNA, CDR3 protein. A D gene is named only where the DNA matches it firmly. Some rows have no size entry. The others give once, few or many, or a class for an expanded clone.

>NA|TRBV6-2/TRBV6-3|TRBJ1-1|NA
TGTGCCAGCAGTTATGGGCAGGGGAGGTCTGAAGCTTTCTTT
CASSYGQGRSEAFF
>few|TRBV19|TRBJ2-1|TRBD2
TGTGCCAGTAGTAGATCTAGCGGGAGTGCCTACAATGAGCAGTTCTTC
CASSRSSGSAYNEQFF
>NA|TRBV28|TRBJ2-7|TRBD1
TGTGCCAGCAGTTTCCTGCCGGACAGGGGCTACGAGCAGTACTTC
CASSFLPDRGYEQYF
>NA|TRBV6-4|TRBJ2-3|NA
TGTGCCAGCAGTGACCTGGGGGCTAGCACAGATACGCAGTATTTT
CASSDLGASTDTQYF
>NA|TRBV6-1|TRBJ1-6|NA
TGTGCCAGCATCGGGGCGAATAATTCACCCCTCCACTTT
CASIGANNSPLHF
>few|TRBV14|TRBJ2-3|NA
TGTGCCAGCAGCAGCGGGCCTTCGAGGAGGGATACGCAGTATTTT
CASSSGPSRRDTQYF
>few|TRBV4-1|TRBJ1-2|NA
TGCGCCAGCAGCCAAGATGTACGATCATTGGAAGGCTACACCTTC
CASSQDVRSLEGYTF
>many|TRBV15|TRBJ2-3|TRBD2
TGTGCCACCAGCAGAGGGGGGGGGGGCACAGATACGCAGTATTTT
CATSRGGGGTDTQYF
>many|TRBV5-1|TRBJ2-2|TRBD1
TGCGCCAGCAGAACGACAGGGACCGACACCGGGGAGCTGTTTTTT
CASRTTGTDTGELFF
>many|TRBV5-1|TRBJ2-4|NA
TGCGCCAGCAAAGGGGACACCGCCATTGGCATTCAGTACTTC
CASKGDTAIGIQYF